This TCR beta chain is drawn from a study of T cells after yellow fever vaccination. About this clonotype itself: What it binds is not known.

Researchers made TCR cDNA using 5'RACE template switching, and this step added a universal primer site and UMIs. Using its own MiXCR run on the 5' RACE reads, TCRdb lists one record per CDR3 protein. The table records hundreds of thousands of distinct CDR3 sequences, roughly 6.1% of them present only once. General observations from the study: The secondary response peaked faster, at day 5 versus 15, but was weaker. The CD4 and CD8 compartments had a small share of their clonotypes in common. Subsequent to the booster, the majority of primary-vaccination clones reappeared (96% CD4, approximately 90% CD8).

V dropped 5 bases and J dropped 3 bases, with 11 bases sitting between them. CDR1 and CDR2 (germline): SGHTA, FQGNSA. The CDR3 consists of 13 residues. The chain joins TRBV7-2 to TRBJ2-7; D is possibly TRBD1 or TRBD2 (5 bases each). The sample was PBMCs, taken 5 days after the yellow fever booster vaccination. This TCR was sampled from a man aged 25-45 years who received the YFV17D yellow fever vaccine. The CDR3 protein is CASSPGTHYEQYF. CDR3 sequence (DNA): TGTGCCAGCAGCCCGGGGACCCACTACGAGCAGTACTTC.